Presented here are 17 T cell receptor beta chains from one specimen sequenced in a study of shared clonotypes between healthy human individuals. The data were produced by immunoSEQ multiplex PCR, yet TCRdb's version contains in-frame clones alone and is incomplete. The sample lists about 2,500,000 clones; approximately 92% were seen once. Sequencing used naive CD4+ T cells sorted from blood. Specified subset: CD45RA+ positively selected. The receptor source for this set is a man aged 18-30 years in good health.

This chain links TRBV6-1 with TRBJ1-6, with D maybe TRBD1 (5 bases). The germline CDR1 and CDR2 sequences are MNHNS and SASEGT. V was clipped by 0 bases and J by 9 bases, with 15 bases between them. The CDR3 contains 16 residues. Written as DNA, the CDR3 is TGTGCCAGCAGTGAAGCGGGCCACGGGGCGGCTTCACCCCTCCACTTT. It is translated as CASSEAGHGAASPLHF.

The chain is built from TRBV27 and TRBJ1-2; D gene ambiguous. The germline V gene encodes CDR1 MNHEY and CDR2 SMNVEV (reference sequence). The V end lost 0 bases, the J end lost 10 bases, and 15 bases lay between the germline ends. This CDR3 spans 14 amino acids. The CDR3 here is CASSLSPGKGVYTF. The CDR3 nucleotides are TGTGCCAGCAGTTTATCTCCTGGGAAGGGAGTCTACACCTTC.

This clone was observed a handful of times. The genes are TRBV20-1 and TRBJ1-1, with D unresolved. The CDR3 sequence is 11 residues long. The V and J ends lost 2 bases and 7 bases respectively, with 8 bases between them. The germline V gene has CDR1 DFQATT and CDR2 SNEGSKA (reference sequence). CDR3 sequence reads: CSARRGNEAFF. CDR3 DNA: TGCAGTGCTAGAAGAGGGAATGAAGCTTTCTTT.

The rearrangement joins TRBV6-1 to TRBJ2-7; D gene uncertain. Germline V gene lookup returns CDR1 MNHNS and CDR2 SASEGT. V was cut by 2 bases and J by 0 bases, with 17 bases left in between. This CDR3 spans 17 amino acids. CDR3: CASSELGGLKGSYEQYF. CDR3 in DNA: TGTGCCAGCAGTGAATTGGGTGGGTTAAAGGGCTCCTACGAGCAGTACTTC.

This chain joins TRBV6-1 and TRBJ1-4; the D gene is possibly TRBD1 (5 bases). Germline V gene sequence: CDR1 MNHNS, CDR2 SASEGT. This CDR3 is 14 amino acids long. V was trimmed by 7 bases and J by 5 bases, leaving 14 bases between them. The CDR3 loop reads CASMAGTVNEKLFF. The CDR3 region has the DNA TGTGCCAGCATGGCCGGGACCGTGAATGAAAAACTGTTTTTT.

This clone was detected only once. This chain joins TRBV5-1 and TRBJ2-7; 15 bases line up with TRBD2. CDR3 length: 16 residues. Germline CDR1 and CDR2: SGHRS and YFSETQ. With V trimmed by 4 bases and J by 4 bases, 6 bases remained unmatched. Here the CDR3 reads CASSRTGTSGRYEQYF. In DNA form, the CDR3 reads TGCGCCAGCAGCCGGACCGGGACTAGCGGGAGGTACGAGCAGTACTTC.

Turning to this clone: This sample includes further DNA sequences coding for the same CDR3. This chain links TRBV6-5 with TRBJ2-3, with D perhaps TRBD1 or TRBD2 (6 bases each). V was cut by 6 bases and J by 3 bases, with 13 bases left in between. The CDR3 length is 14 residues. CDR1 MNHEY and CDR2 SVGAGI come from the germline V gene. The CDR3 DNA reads TGTGCCAGCAGCCGGGGGCGAGGTACAGATACGCAGTATTTT. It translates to CASSRGRGTDTQYF.

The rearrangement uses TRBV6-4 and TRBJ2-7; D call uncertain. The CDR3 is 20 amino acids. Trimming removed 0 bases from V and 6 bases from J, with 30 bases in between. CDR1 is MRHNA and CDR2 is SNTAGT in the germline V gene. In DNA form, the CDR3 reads TGTGCCAGCAGTGACTCTTTGTGTGTTCCCATTTTTAGCCCATCGGGCGAGCAGTACTTC. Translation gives CASSDSLCVPIFSPSGEQYF.

CDR3 residues: CASSSNEAGTQYF. The CDR3 DNA follows: TGTGCCAGCAGCTCGAACGAGGCGGGGACCCAGTACTTC. The V gene is TRBV7-2, the J gene TRBJ2-5, with D possibly being TRBD2 (5 bases). This CDR3 has 13 residues. Per germline, CDR1 SGHTA and CDR2 FQGNSA. The V end lost 4 bases, the J end lost 7 bases, and 13 bases lay between the germline ends.

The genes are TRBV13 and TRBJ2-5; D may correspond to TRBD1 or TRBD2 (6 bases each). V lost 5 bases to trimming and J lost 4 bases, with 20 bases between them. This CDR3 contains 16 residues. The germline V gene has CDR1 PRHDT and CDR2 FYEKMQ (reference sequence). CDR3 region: CASSPRRGGGIETQYF. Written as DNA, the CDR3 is TGTGCCAGCAGCCCCCGACGAGGGGGAGGCATAGAGACCCAGTACTTC.

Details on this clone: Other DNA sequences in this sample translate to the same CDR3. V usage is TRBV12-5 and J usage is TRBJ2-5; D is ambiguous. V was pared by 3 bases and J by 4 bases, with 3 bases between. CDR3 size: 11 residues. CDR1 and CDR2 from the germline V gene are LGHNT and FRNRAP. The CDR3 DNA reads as TGTGCTAGTGGTTTAGGAGAGACCCAGTACTTC. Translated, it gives CASGLGETQYF.

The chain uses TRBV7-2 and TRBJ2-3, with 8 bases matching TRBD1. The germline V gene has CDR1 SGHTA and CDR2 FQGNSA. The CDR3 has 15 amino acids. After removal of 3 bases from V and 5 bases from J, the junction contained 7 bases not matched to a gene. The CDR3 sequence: CASSFVGQGGDTQYF. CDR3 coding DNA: TGTGCCAGCAGCTTTGTTGGACAGGGAGGAGATACGCAGTATTTT.

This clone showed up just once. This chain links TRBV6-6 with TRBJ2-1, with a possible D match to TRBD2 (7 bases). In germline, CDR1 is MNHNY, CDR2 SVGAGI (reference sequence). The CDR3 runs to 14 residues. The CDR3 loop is CATGGGGGNNEQFF. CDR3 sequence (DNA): TGTGCGACCGGCGGGGGCGGGGGTAACAATGAGCAGTTCTTC.

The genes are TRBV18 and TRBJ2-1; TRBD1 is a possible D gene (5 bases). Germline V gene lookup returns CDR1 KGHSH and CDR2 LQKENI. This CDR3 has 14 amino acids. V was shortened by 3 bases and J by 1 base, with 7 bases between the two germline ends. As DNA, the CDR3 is TGTGCCAGCTCACCCGGACATTCCTACAATGAGCAGTTCTTC. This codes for CASSPGHSYNEQFF. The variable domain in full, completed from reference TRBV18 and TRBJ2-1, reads NAGVMQNPRHLVRRRGQEARLRCSPMKGHSHVYWYRQLPEEGLKFMVYLQKENIIDESGMPKERFSAEFPKEGPSILRIQQVVRGDSAAYFCASSPGHSYNEQFFGPGTRLTVL.

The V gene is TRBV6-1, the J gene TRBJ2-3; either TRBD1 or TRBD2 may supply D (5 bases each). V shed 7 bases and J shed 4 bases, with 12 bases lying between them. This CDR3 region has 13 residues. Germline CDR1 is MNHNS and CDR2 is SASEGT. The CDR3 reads CASMKLGADTQYF. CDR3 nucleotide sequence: TGTGCCAGCATGAAGTTGGGGGCAGATACGCAGTATTTT.

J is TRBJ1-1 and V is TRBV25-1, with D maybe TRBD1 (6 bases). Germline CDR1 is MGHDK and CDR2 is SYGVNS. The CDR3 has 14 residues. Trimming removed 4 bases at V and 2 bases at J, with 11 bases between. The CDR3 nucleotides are TGTGCCAGCAGTGTACCGGGACAAAACACTGAAGCTTTCTTT. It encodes CASSVPGQNTEAFF.

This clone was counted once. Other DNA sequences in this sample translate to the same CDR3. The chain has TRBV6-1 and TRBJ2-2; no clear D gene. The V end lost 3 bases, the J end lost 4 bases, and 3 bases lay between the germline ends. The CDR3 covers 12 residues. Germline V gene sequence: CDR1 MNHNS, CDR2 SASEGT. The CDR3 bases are TGTGCCAGCAGTGAGACCACCGGGGAGCTGTTTTTT. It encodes CASSETTGELFF.